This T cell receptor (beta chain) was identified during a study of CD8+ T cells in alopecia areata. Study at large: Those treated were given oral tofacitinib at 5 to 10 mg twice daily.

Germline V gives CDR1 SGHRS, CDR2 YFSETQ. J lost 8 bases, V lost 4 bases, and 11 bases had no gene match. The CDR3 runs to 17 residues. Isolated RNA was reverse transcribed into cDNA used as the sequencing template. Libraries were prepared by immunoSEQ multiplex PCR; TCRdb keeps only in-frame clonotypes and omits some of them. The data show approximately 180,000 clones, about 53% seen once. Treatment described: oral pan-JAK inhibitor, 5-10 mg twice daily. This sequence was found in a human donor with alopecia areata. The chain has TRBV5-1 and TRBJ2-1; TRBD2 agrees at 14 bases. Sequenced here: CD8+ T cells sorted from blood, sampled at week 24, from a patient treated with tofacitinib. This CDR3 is CASSLRGLAGGLDEQFF. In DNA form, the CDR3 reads TGCGCCAGCAGCCTGAGAGGACTAGCGGGGGGCCTAGATGAGCAGTTCTTC. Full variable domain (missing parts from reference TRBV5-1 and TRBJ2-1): KAGVTQTPRYLIKTRGQQVTLSCSPISGHRSVSWYQQTPGQGLQFLFEYFSETQRNKGNFPGRFSGRQFSNSRSEMNVSTLELGDSALYLCASSLRGLAGGLDEQFFGPGTRLTVL.